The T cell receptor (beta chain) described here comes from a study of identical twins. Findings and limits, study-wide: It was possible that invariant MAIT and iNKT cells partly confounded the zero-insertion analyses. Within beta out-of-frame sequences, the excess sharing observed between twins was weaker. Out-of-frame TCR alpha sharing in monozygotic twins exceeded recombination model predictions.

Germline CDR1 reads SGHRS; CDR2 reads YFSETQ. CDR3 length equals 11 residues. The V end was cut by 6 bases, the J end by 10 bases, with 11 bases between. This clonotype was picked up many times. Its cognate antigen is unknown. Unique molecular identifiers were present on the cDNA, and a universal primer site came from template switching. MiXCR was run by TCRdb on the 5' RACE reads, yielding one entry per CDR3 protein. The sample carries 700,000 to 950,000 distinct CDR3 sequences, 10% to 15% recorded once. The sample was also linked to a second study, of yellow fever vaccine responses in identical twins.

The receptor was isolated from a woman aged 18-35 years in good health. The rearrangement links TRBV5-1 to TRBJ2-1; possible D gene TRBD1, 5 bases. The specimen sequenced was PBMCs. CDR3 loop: CASKGAWEQFF. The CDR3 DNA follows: TGCGCCAGCAAAGGGGCATGGGAGCAGTTCTTC.